This record looks at one TCR beta chain sequence and its context. This record belongs to a study of PD-L1 blockade in urothelial cancer. Only in-frame clones appear in the TCRdb table, and some are missing; sequencing was by immunoSEQ multiplex PCR. The sample holds just under 30,000 clones; 85% to 90% are singletons and the top ten take 1.5% to 2%. Per germline, CDR1 LNHDA and CDR2 SQIVND (reference sequence). Trimming at V came to 9 bases and at J to 0 bases, leaving 8 bases not matched to a gene. The length of the CDR3 is 15 residues. Source: PBMCs, taken around atezolizumab (anti-PD-L1) treatment. This receptor was taken from a man in his fifties or sixties with urothelial cancer. The chain combines TRBV19 with TRBJ2-1, with 7 bases aligning to TRBD1. DNA for the CDR3: TGTGCCAGCAGGCCGGACAGGAGCTCCTACAATGAGCAGTTCTTC. It translates to CASRPDRSSYNEQFF. Using reference TRBV19 and TRBJ2-1 for the parts outside the CDR3, the full variable domain is DGGITQSPKYLFRKEGQNVTLSCEQNLNHDAMYWYRQDPGQGLRLIYYSQIVNDFQKGDIAEGYSVSREKKESFPLTVTSAQKNPTAFYLCASRPDRSSYNEQFFGPGTRLTVL.